This T cell receptor beta chain comes out of a study of PD-L1 blockade in urothelial cancer. At the level of the study: Timepoints chosen for blood analysis were 3 weeks (second dose) and 6 weeks after treatment start.

Spiking of synthetic TCR analog templates was performed in each PCR. TCRdb keeps only in-frame clones here, not all; method: immunoSEQ multiplex PCR. The sample carries around 130,000 clones, roughly 80% recorded once. Stated time point: pretreatment peripheral blood. CDR3 length: 15 amino acids. Germline-derived CDR1 and CDR2 are SGHKS and YYEKEE (reference sequence). Trimming took 0 bases from V and 8 from J, leaving 14 bases between them. This clonotype originated in a man aged 50 or older with urothelial cancer. Sequenced material: PBMCs, taken around atezolizumab (anti-PD-L1) treatment. The chain joins TRBV5-5 to TRBJ1-4, with D tentatively TRBD1 (5 bases). This CDR3 reads CASSLAGHREEKLFF. CDR3 bases: TGTGCCAGCAGCTTGGCAGGACATAGGGAAGAAAAACTGTTTTTT.